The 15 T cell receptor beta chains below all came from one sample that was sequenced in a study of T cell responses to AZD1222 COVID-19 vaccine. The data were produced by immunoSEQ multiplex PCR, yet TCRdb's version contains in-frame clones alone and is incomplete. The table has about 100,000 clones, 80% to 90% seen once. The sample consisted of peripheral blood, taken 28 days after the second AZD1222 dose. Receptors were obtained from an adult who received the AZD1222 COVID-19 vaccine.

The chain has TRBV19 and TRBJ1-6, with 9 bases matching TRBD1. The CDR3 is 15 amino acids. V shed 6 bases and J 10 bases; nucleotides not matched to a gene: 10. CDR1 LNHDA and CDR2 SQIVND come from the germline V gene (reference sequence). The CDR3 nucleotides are TGTGCCAGTAGCCCCCGGGACAGGGTCCAATCACCCCTCCACTTT. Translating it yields CASSPRDRVQSPLHF.

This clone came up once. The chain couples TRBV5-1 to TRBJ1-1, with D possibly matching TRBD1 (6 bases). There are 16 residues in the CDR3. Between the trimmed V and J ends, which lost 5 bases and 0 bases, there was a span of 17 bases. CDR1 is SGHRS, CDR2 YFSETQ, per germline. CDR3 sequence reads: CASRGGQHGMNTEAFF. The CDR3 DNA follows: TGCGCCAGCAGGGGCGGACAGCATGGCATGAACACTGAAGCTTTCTTT.

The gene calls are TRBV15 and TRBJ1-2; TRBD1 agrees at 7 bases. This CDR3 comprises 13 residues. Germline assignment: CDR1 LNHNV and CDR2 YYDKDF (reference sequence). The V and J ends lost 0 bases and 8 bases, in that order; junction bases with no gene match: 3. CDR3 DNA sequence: TGTGCCACCAGCAGAGACAGGGGGGAGGGCTACACCTTC. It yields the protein CATSRDRGEGYTF.

Here the CDR3 reads CASSHGQRVYGYTF. The CDR3 coding sequence is TGTGCCAGCAGCCATGGACAGAGGGTCTATGGCTACACCTTC. The rearrangement links TRBV11-2 to TRBJ1-2, with D perhaps matching TRBD1 (6 bases). The CDR3 covers 14 residues. CDR1 SGHAT and CDR2 FQNNGV come from the germline V gene. Trimming stripped 5 bases from V and 4 bases from J, with 14 bases between.

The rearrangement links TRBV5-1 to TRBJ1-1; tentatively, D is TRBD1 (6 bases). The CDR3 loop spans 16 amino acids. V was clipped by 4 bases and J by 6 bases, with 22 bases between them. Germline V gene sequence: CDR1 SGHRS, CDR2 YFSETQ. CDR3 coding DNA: TGCGCCAGCAGCCCAGCTACTACAGGGTTGTTCGCTGAAGCTTTCTTT. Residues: CASSPATTGLFAEAFF.

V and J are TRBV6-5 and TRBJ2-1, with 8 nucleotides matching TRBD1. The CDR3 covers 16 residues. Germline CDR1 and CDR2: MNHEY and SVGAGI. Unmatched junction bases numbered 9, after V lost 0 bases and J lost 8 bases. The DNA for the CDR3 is TGTGCCAGCAGTTACTCGAAGGGCAGGGGGCTTGATGAGCAGTTCTTC. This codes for CASSYSKGRGLDEQFF.

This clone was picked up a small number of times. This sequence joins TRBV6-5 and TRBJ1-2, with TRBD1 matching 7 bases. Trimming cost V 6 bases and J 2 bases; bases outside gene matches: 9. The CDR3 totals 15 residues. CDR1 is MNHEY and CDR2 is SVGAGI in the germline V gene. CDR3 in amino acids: CASSPSQGSNYGYTF. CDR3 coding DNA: TGTGCCAGCAGCCCCTCACAGGGGTCCAACTATGGCTACACCTTC.

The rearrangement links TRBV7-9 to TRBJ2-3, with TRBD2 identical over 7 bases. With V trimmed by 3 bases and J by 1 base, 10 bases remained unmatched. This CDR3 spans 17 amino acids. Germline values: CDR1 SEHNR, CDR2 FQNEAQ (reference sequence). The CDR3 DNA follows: TGTGCCAGCAGCTTTGGGTCGGTCGCGGGGGGCACAGATACGCAGTATTTT. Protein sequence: CASSFGSVAGGTDTQYF.

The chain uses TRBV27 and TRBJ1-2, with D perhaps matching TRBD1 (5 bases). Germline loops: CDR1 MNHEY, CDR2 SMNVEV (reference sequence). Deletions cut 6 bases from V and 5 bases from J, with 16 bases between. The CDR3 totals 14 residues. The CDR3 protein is CASSPTWDQYGYTF. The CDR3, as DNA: TGTGCCAGCAGCCCGACATGGGACCAGTATGGCTACACCTTC.

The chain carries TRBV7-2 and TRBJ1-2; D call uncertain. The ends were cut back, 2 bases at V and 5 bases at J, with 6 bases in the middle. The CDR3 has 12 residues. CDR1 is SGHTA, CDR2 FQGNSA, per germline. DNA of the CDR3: TGTGCCAGCAGCTTATCTGGGTATGGCTACACCTTC. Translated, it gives CASSLSGYGYTF.

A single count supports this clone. Here the CDR3 reads CASGENHNEQFF. CDR3 nucleotide sequence: TGCGCCAGCGGGGAAAACCACAATGAGCAGTTCTTC. V usage is TRBV5-1 and J usage is TRBJ2-1; D is ambiguous. There are 12 residues in the CDR3. Germline CDR1 and CDR2: SGHRS and YFSETQ. Trimming removed 7 bases from V and 5 bases from J, with 10 bases in between.

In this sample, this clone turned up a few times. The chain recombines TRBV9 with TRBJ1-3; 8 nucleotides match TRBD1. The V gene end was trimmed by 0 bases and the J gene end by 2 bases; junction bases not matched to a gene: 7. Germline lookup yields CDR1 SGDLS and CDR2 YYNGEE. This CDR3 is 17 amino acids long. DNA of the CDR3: TGTGCCAGCAGCGTAGATGTGGGCAGGGGGCCTGGAAACACCATATATTTT. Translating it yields CASSVDVGRGPGNTIYF.

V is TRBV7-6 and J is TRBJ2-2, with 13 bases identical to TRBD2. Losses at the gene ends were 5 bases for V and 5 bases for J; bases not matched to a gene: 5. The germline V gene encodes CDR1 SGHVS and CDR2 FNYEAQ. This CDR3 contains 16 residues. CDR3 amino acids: CASSLRTSGRTGELFF. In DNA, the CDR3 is TGTGCCAGCAGCCTCAGGACTAGCGGGAGAACCGGGGAGCTGTTTTTT. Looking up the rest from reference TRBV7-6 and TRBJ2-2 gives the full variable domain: GAGVSQSPRYKVTKRGQDVALRCDPISGHVSLYWYRQALGQGPEFLTYFNYEAQQDKSGLPNDRFSAERPEGSISTLTIQRTEQRDSAMYRCASSLRTSGRTGELFFGEGSRLTVL.

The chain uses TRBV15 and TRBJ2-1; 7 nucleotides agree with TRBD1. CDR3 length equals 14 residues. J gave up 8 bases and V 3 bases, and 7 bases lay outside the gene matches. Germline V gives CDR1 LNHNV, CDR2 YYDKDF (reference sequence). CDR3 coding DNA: TGTGCCACCAGCAGGGGGGACAGCCTCTATGAGCAGTTCTTC. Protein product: CATSRGDSLYEQFF. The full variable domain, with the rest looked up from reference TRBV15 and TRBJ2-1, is DAMVIQNPRYQVTQFGKPVTLSCSQTLNHNVMYWYQQKSSQAPKLLFHYYDKDFNNEADTPDNFQSRRPNTSFCFLDIRSPGLGDTAMYLCATSRGDSLYEQFFGPGTRLTVL.

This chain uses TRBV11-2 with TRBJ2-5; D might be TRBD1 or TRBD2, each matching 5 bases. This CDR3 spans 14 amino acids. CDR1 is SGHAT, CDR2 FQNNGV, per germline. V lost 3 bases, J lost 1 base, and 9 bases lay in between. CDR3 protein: CASSFTGAQETQYF. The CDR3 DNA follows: TGTGCCAGCAGCTTTACCGGGGCCCAAGAGACCCAGTACTTC.